A selection of T cell receptor beta chains follows, all from one sample in a study of molecular identifiers for immune sequencing clone quantification. Each CDR3 protein is one row after TCRdb ran MiXCR on the PCR reads. The table records hundreds of thousands of distinct CDR3 sequences, roughly 23% of them present only once. The sample was naive CD8+ T cells from blood, with Jurkat cell RNA spiked in. These receptors were taken from a human donor in good health. Some libraries in this study had Jurkat cell RNA spiked in. The conserved cysteine and the conserved F or W are not part of the CDR3 here. The order of the fields is J gene, V gene, CDR3 protein.

TRBJ2-7	TRBV2	ASLDLRSGGGRYEQY
TRBJ2-3	TRBV30	AWSLGTDTQY
TRBJ2-3	TRBV15	ATSSGGNGEQY
TRBJ2-5	TRBV3-1	ASSQGGLKTQY
TRBJ2-5	TRBV11-2	ASSLANSETQY
TRBJ1-4	TRBV30	AWSPANEKLF
TRBJ1-5	TRBV4-1	ASSRVAGRDNQPQH
TRBJ2-3	TRBV6-6	ASSQTSGRNPRGTDTQY
TRBJ2-1	TRBV20-1	SALSGEPGHEQF
TRBJ1-6	TRBV5-1	ASSSGTGGSYSPLH
TRBJ1-6	TRBV11-2	ASSLDGLQLH
TRBJ2-2	TRBV27	ASCRGGYTGELF
TRBJ2-3	TRBV20-1	RARWAPSGPTDTQY
TRBJ2-4	TRBV7-9	ASSPGPEVTKNIQY
TRBJ2-2	TRBV9	ASSASQGTGELF
TRBJ2-2	TRBV2	ASRRTSERNTGELF